This is a list of T cell receptor beta chains from one sample in a study of metastatic and nonmetastatic thyroid tumors. TCRdb reanalyzed the PCR reads with MiXCR. The data contain roughly 39,000 clones, roughly 50% of them singletons. Sequenced: tumor tissue. These receptors came from a male donor with papillary thyroid cancer or a benign thyroid nodule (not recorded which). Some clones in this sample may be carry-over from other donors' samples. CDR3s include the opening cysteine and the closing phenylalanine or tryptophan. The D gene is left open where the match is weak. Some rows mark clone size as missing; the rest say once, few, many or name a class of expanded clone.

CDR3aa | CDR3nt | d_gene | v_gene | abundance | j_gene
CASSPTAGGYTDTQYF | TGCGCCAGCAGCCCCACTGCGGGAGGTTACACAGATACGCAGTATTTT | TRBD2 | TRBV5-1 | . | TRBJ2-3
CASSRDVSYEQYF | TGTGCCAGCAGCCGAGACGTCTCCTACGAGCAGTACTTC | . | TRBV11-3 | . | TRBJ2-7
CASSGYGGYEQYF | TGTGCCAGCAGTGGGTATGGTGGCTACGAGCAGTACTTC | . | TRBV2 | . | TRBJ2-7
CSARDVRMNTEAFF | TGCAGTGCTAGAGATGTCAGAATGAACACTGAAGCTTTCTTT | . | TRBV20-1 | . | TRBJ1-1
CASSWGETNEQYF | TGTGCCAGCAGTTGGGGGGAGACCAACGAGCAGTACTTC | . | TRBV27 | few | TRBJ2-7
CASSPPGLYTGELFF | TGCGCCAGCAGCCCACCGGGACTGTACACCGGGGAGCTGTTTTTT | . | TRBV5-1 | medium-sized | TRBJ2-2
CASSLQVNTEAFF | TGTGCCAGCAGTTTACAGGTGAACACTGAAGCTTTCTTT | . | TRBV28 | many | TRBJ1-1
CASSAQGGTEAFF | TGCGCCAGCAGCGCTCAGGGCGGAACTGAAGCTTTCTTT | . | TRBV5-1 | . | TRBJ1-1
CASSREGVVNQPQHF | TGTGCCAGCAGCAGGGAGGGGGTTGTTAATCAGCCCCAGCATTTT | . | TRBV9 | . | TRBJ1-5
CASSYSGDNSPLHF | TGTGCCAGCAGTTACTCCGGGGACAATTCACCCCTCCACTTT | . | TRBV6-2/TRBV6-3 | . | TRBJ1-6
CASSQYHPDSKEAFF | TGCGCCAGCAGCCAGTACCACCCGGACTCCAAAGAAGCTTTCTTT | . | TRBV4-1 | . | TRBJ1-1
CASRDTGELFF | TGTGCCAGCCGGGATACCGGGGAGCTGTTTTTT | . | TRBV11-3 | . | TRBJ2-2
CAWSVQGGNQPQHF | TGTGCCTGGAGTGTTCAGGGTGGCAATCAGCCCCAGCATTTT | . | TRBV30 | . | TRBJ1-5
CAILSRKSDSPLHF | TGTGCCATACTATCGCGGAAGTCGGATTCACCCCTCCACTTT | . | TRBV28 | few | TRBJ1-6
CAISLFPDTQYF | TGTGCCATCAGTTTATTCCCAGATACGCAGTATTTT | . | TRBV10-3 | few | TRBJ2-3
CASTPGAGELFF | TGTGCCAGTACGCCGGGGGCCGGTGAGCTGTTTTTT | . | TRBV19 | . | TRBJ2-2
CASSVGDRPFNEKLFF | TGTGCCAGCAGCGTAGGGGACAGACCTTTTAATGAAAAACTGTTTTTT | TRBD1 | TRBV9 | . | TRBJ1-4
CSARDWAGGRNYGYTF | TGCAGTGCTAGAGATTGGGCAGGGGGCAGAAACTATGGCTACACCTTC | TRBD1 | TRBV20-1 | . | TRBJ1-2
CASSVGHLNTEAFF | TGTGCCAGCAGCGTGGGACACTTGAACACTGAAGCTTTCTTT | . | TRBV7-9 | . | TRBJ1-1
CASSLVEWGTGLNEQYF | TGTGCCAGCAGCTTAGTTGAGTGGGGGACAGGGCTGAACGAGCAGTACTTC | TRBD1 | TRBV7-8 | . | TRBJ2-7
CASSPSGTGTYEQSF | TGTGCCAGCAGTCCCTCCGGGACAGGGACTTACGAGCAGTCCTTC | TRBD1 | TRBV28 | . | TRBJ2-7